The clone carrying this T cell receptor (beta chain) was recorded many times. This entry belongs to a study of regulatory T cells in long-lasting Graves disease. This CDR3 is built from 15 residues. Germline V gives CDR1 SGHVS, CDR2 FQNEAQ. V lost 5 bases, J lost 4 bases, and 8 bases stayed unmatched. Sample time point: newly diagnosed GD, antithyroid drugs for less than 3 months. Researchers made the TCR library from RNA that was extracted from PBMCs. CDR3 regions were amplified by Arm-PCR using iRepertoire HTBI primers to build TCR beta libraries. Each CDR3 protein gets one entry after TCRdb re-called the multiplex PCR reads with MiXCR. The sample has fewer than 650,000 distinct CDR3 sequences, about 15% seen once. This sample was also put to use in a study of T cells in Graves' hyperthyroidism and ophthalmopathy. From that second work: A model of 13 V-J pairs discriminated ophthalmopathy from stable hyperthyroidism.

The rearrangement links TRBV7-8 to TRBJ2-1; TRBD1 matches 7 bases. This TCR came from a woman in her twenties or thirties with Graves disease. Material: peripheral blood mononuclear cells (PBMCs), obtained at new diagnosis, from a patient treated with antithyroid drugs. CDR3 sequence reads: CASSATGTAYNEQFF. CDR3 bases: TGTGCCAGCAGCGCCACCGGGACAGCATACAATGAGCAGTTCTTC.